The 10 T cell receptor beta chains reported below all come from one sample, sequenced in a study of OX40 agonist ivuxolimab in advanced cancers. The assay was immunoSEQ multiplex PCR, and TCRdb's table has in-frame clones only and misses some. The sample gives approximately 59,000 clones, 70% to 90% of which show up once; around 0.8% is in the top ten. Sequenced material: CD4+ or CD8+ T cells sorted from blood, taken in a trial of the OX40 agonist ivuxolimab. The receptors derive from an adult with an advanced solid tumor such as melanoma, head and neck, liver or kidney cancer.

This clone was seen more than once but under ten times. V is TRBV7-2 and J is TRBJ1-1, with D tentatively TRBD1 (6 bases). There are 15 residues in the CDR3. V was shortened by 7 bases and J by 5 bases, with 20 bases between the two germline ends. Germline CDR1 is SGHTA and CDR2 is FQGNSA. The CDR3 region has the DNA TGTGCCAGCAACTTTTACGGACAGCAGGGGACTGAAGCTTTCTTT. Its translation: CASNFYGQQGTEAFF.

This chain uses TRBV28 with TRBJ2-1; TRBD1 matches at 8 bases. V shed 10 bases, J shed 5 bases, and the junction held 7 bases outside the gene matches. Germline V CDR1 and CDR2: MDHEN, SYDVKM. The CDR3 sequence is 13 residues long. The CDR3 region is CATAGTGNNEQFF. CDR3 nucleotide sequence: TGTGCCACTGCGGGGACAGGTAACAATGAGCAGTTCTTC.

The chain joins TRBV28 to TRBJ2-7, with TRBD1 identical over 9 bases. CDR1 is MDHEN, CDR2 SYDVKM, per germline. V lost 6 bases, J lost 3 bases, and 21 bases stayed unmatched. This CDR3 is 19 amino acids long. DNA for the CDR3: TGTGCCAGCAGCAATCTTCCCAATCAAGGACAGGGGTTTCTCTACGAGCAGTACTTC. This codes for CASSNLPNQGQGFLYEQYF.

The chain joins TRBV11-3 to TRBJ2-5; a weak D match, TRBD1 (5 bases). The CDR3 runs 13 residues. V gave up 5 bases and J gave up 5 bases, with 12 bases separating them. Germline V gene data show CDR1 as SGHNT and CDR2 as YENEEA. The CDR3 DNA is TGTGCCAGCAGCGCAACAGGCTTGGAGACCCAGTACTTC. This sequence encodes CASSATGLETQYF.

The genes are TRBV5-1 and TRBJ2-2; D perhaps matches TRBD1 (5 bases). The germline V gene has CDR1 SGHRS and CDR2 YFSETQ. V lost 4 bases and J 6 bases, leaving 10 bases between the germline ends. The CDR3 covers 13 residues. CDR3 coding DNA: TGCGCCAGCAGCGGAGAAGGGGCCGGGGAGCTGTTTTTT. This translates into CASSGEGAGELFF.

This rearrangement joins TRBV6-1 to TRBJ2-7; D gene uncertain. Germline V gives CDR1 MNHNS, CDR2 SASEGT. The CDR3 length is 11 residues. V was shortened by 5 bases and J by 2 bases, with 4 bases between the two germline ends. CDR3 sequence: CASSSTYEQYF. The CDR3 nucleotides are TGTGCCAGCAGTTCCACCTACGAGCAGTACTTC.

This clone was seen once. The V and J genes are TRBV28 and TRBJ2-5, with 9 bases identical to TRBD1. The CDR3 extends over 16 amino acids. V dropped 7 bases and J dropped 0; count of bases not matched to a gene: 9. CDR1 is MDHEN and CDR2 is SYDVKM in the germline V gene. The CDR3 region has the DNA TGTGCCAGCATAAGCCGGGACAGGGCCTACCAAGAGACCCAGTACTTC. This gives the protein CASISRDRAYQETQYF.

The CDR3 nucleotides read TGTGCCAGCTCACCAGCAGGGAACACCGGGGAGCTGTTTTTT. This sequence encodes CASSPAGNTGELFF. The chain uses TRBV18 and TRBJ2-2, with D hard to call. The CDR3 loop spans 14 amino acids. The V and J ends lost 2 bases and 1 base respectively, with 5 bases between them. Germline loops: CDR1 KGHSH, CDR2 LQKENI.

This clone is classed as medium-sized. The J gene is TRBJ2-6, the V gene TRBV27; the D is unclear. V lost 5 bases to trimming and J lost 2 bases, with 7 bases between them. Germline loops: CDR1 MNHEY, CDR2 SMNVEV (reference sequence). This CDR3 comprises 14 residues. In DNA, the CDR3 is TGTGCCAGCAGTAATAGGGCTGGGGCCAACGTCCTGACTTTC. This codes for CASSNRAGANVLTF.

This clone was observed a few times. The V call is TRBV10-3, the J call TRBJ2-3, with 16 bases aligning to TRBD2. This CDR3 comprises 20 residues. Unmatched junction bases numbered 17, after V lost 8 bases and J lost 3 bases. CDR1 and CDR2 (germline): ENHRY, SYGVKD. CDR3 coding DNA: TGTGCCATCTGTGGGGGACAGGGACTAGCGGGAGGGTGCGGAACAGATACGCAGTATTTT. Its translation: CAICGGQGLAGGCGTDTQYF.